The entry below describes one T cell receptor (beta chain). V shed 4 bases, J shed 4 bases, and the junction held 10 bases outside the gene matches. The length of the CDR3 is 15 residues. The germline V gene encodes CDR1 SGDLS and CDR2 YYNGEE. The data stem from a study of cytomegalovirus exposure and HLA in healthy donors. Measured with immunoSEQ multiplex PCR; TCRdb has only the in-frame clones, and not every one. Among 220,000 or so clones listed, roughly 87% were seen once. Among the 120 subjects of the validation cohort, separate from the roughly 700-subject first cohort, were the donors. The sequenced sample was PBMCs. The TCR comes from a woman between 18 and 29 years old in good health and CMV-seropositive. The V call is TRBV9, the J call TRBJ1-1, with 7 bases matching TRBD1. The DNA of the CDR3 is TGTGCCAGCAGCCCGTACCCAGGGGGTAGCACTGAAGCTTTCTTT. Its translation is CASSPYPGGSTEAFF.